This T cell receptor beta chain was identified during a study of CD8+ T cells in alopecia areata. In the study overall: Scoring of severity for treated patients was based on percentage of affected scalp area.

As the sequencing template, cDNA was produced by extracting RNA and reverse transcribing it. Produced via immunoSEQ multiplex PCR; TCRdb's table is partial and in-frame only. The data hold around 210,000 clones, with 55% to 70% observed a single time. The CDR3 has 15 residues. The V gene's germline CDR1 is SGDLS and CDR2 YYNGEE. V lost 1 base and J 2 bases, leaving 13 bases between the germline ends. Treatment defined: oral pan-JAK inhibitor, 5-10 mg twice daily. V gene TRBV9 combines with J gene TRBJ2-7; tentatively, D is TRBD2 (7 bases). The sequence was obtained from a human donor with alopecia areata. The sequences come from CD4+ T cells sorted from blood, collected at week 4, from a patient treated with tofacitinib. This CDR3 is CASSVTAGATYEQYF. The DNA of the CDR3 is TGTGCCAGCAGCGTAACGGCGGGGGCTACCTACGAGCAGTACTTC.